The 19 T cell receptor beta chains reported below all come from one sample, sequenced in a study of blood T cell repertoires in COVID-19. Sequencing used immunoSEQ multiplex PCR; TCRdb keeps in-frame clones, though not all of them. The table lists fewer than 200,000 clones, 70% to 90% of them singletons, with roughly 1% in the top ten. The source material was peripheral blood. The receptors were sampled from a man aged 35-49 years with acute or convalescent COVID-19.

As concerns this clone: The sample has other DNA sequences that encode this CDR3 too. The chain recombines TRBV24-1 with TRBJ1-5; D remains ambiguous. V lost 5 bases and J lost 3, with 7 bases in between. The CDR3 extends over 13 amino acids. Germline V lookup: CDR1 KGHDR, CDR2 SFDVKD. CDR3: CATSGQFNQPQHF. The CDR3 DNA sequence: TGTGCCACCAGTGGGCAGTTCAATCAGCCCCAGCATTTT.

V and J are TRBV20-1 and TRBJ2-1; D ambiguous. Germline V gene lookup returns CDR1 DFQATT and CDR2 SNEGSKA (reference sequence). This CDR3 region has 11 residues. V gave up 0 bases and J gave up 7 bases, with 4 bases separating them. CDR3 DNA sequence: TGCAGTGCTAGAGATTCAAATGAGCAGTTCTTC. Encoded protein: CSARDSNEQFF.

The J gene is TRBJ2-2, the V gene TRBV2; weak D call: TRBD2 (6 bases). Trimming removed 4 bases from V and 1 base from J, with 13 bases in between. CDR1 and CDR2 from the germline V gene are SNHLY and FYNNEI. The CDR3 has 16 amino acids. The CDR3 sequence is CASSAGRTKNTGELFF. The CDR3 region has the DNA TGTGCCAGCAGTGCGGGACGGACTAAGAACACCGGGGAGCTGTTTTTT.

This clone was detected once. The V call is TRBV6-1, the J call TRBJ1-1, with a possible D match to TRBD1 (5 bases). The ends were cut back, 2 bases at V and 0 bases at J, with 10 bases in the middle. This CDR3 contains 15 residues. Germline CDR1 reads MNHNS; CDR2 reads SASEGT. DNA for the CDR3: TGTGCCAGCAGTGAATTGCGGGGACTGAACACTGAAGCTTTCTTT. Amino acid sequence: CASSELRGLNTEAFF.

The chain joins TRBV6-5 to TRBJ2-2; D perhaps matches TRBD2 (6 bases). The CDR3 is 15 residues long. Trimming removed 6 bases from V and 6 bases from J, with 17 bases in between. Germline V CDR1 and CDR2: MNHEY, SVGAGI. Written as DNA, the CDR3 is TGTGCCAGCAGAGGACGACCTGGAGGGGCCGGGGAGCTGTTTTTT. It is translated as CASRGRPGGAGELFF.

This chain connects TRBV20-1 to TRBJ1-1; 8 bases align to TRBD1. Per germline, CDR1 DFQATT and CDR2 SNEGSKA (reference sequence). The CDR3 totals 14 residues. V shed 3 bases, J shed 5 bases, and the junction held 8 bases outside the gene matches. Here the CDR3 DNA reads TGCAGTGCTAGTGACAGGGGCGGAAAAACTGAAGCTTTCTTT. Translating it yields CSASDRGGKTEAFF.

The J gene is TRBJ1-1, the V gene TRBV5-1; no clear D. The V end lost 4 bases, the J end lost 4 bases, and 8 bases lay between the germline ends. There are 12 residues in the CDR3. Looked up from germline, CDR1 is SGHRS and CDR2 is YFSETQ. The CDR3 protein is CASSPTGTEAFF. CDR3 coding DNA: TGCGCCAGCAGCCCGACGGGCACTGAAGCTTTCTTT.

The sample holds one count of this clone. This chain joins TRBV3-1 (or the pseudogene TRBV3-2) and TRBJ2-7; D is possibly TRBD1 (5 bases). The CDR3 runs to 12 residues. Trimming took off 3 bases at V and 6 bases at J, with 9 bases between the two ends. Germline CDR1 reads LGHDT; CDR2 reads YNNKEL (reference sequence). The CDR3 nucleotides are TGTGCCAGCAGCCACCCTAGGGGCGAGCAGTACTTC. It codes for CASSHPRGEQYF.

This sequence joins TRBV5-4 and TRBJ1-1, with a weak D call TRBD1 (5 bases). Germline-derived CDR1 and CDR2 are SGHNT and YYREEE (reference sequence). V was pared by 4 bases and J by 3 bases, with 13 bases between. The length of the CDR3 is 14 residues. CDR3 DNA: TGTGCCAGCAGCAGGACATGGGCGGACACTGAAGCTTTCTTT. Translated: CASSRTWADTEAFF. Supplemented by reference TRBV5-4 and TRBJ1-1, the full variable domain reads ETGVTQSPTHLIKTRGQQVTLRCSSQSGHNTVSWYQQALGQGPQFIFQYYREEENGRGNFPPRFSGLQFPNYSSELNVNALELDDSALYLCASSRTWADTEAFFGQGTRLTVV.

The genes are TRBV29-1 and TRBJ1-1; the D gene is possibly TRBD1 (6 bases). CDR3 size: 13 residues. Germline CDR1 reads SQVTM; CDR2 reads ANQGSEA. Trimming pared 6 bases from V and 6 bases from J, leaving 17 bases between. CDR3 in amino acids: CSVFGQNRPEAFF. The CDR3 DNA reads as TGCAGCGTATTTGGACAGAACCGACCTGAAGCTTTCTTT.

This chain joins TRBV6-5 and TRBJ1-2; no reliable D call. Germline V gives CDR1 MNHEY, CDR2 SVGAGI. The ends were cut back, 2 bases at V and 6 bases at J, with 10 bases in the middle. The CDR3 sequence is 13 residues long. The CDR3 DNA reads TGTGCCAGCAGTTACCCTAAAGAGGATGGCTACACCTTC. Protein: CASSYPKEDGYTF.

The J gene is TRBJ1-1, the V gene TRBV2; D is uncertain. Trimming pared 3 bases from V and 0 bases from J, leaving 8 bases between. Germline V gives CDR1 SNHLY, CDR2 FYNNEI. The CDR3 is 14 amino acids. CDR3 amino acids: CASSDGVLNTEAFF. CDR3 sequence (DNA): TGTGCCAGCAGTGACGGAGTCCTGAACACTGAAGCTTTCTTT.

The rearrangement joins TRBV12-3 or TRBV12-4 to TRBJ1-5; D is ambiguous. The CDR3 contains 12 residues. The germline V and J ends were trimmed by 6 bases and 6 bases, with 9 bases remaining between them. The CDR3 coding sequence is TGTGCCAGCAGCGTCACGGGTCAGCCCCAGCATTTT. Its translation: CASSVTGQPQHF.

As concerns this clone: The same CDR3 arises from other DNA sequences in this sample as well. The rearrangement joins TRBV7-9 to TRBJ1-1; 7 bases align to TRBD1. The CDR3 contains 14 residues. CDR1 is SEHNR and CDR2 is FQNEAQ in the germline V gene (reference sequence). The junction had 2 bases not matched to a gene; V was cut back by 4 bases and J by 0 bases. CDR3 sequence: CASSSTGMNTEAFF. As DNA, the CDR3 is TGTGCCAGCAGCTCGACAGGGATGAACACTGAAGCTTTCTTT.

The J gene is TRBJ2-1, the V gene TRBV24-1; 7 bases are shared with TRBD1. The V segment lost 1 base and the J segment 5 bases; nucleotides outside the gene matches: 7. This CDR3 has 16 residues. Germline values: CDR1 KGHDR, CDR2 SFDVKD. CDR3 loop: CATSDFSRTGHNEQFF. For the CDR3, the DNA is TGTGCCACCAGTGATTTTTCCAGGACAGGCCACAATGAGCAGTTCTTC.

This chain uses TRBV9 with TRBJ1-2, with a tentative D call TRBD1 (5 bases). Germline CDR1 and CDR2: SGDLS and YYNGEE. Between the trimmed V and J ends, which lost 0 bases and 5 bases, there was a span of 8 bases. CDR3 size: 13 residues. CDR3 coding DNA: TGTGCCAGCAGCGTAGGGCGGGGGTATGGCTACACCTTC. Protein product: CASSVGRGYGYTF.

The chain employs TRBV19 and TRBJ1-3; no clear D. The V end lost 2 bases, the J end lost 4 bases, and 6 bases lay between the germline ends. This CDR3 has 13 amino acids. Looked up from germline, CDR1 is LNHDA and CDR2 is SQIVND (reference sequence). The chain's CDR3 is CASSIWAGNTIYF. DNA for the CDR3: TGTGCCAGTAGTATATGGGCGGGAAACACCATATATTTT.

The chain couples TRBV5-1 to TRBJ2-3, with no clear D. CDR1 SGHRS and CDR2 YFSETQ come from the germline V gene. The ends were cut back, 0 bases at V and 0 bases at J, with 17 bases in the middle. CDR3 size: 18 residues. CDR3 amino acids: CASSLVAAATPSTDTQYF. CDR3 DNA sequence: TGCGCCAGCAGCTTGGTTGCGGCAGCGACCCCTAGCACAGATACGCAGTATTTT.

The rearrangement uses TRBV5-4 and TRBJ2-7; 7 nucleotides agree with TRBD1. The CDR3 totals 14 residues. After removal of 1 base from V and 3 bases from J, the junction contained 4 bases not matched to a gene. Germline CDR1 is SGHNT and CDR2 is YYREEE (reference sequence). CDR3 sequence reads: CASSLRDSVYEQYF. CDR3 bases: TGTGCCAGCAGCTTGCGGGACAGCGTCTACGAGCAGTACTTC. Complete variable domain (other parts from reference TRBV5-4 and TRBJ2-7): ETGVTQSPTHLIKTRGQQVTLRCSSQSGHNTVSWYQQALGQGPQFIFQYYREEENGRGNFPPRFSGLQFPNYSSELNVNALELDDSALYLCASSLRDSVYEQYFGPGTRLTVT.